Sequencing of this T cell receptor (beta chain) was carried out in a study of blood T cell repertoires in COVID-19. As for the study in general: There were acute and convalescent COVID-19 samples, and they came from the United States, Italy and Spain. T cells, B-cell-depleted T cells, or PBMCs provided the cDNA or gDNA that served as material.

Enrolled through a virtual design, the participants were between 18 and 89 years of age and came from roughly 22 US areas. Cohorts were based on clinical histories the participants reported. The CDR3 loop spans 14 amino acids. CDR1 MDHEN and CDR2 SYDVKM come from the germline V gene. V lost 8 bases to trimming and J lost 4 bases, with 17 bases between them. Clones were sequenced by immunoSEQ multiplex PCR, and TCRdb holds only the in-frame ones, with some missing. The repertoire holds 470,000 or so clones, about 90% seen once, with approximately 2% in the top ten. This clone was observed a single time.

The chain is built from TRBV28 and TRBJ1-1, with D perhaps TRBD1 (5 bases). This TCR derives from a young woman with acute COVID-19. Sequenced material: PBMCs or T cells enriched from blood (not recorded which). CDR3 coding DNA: TGTGCCAGCGGTGACCAGGGTGTACGCACTGAAGCTTTCTTT. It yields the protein CASGDQGVRTEAFF.